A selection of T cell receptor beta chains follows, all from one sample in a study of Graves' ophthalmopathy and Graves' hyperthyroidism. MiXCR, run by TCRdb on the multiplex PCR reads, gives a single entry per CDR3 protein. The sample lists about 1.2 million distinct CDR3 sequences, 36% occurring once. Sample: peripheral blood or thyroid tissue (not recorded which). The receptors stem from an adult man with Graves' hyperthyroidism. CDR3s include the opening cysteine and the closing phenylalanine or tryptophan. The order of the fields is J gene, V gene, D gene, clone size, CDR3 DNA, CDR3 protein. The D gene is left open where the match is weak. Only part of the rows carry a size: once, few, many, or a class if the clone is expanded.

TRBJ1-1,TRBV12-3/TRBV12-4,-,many,TGTGCCAGCAGTTTGTTATTAGGGAGAACTGAAGCTTTCTTT,CASSLLLGRTEAFF
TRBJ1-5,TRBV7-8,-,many,TGTGCCAGCAGCTTCGAGGGGTCGGGTCAGCCCCAGCATTTT,CASSFEGSGQPQHF
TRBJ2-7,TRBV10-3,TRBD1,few,TGTGCCAGCAGTGAATTTCAACAGGGGGCCTACGAGCAGTACTTC,CASSEFQQGAYEQYF
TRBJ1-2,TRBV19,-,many,TGTGCCAGTAATACGAATGAGAACTATGGCTACACCTTC,CASNTNENYGYTF
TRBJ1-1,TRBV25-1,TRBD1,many,TGTGCCAGCAGGGGCGGGGACAGGGGAACAAACACTGAAGCTTTCTTT,CASRGGDRGTNTEAFF
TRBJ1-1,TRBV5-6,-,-,TGTGCCAGCAGACTGGACATCGCGAACACTGAAGCTTTCTTT,CASRLDIANTEAFF
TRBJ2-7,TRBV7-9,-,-,TGTGCCGGCAGCTTAGGTTCAGGGACCCTCGAGGAGCAGTACTTC,CAGSLGSGTLEEQYF
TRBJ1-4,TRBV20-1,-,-,-,CSARPGQDLENCFF
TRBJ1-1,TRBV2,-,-,TGTGCCAGCAGTGCTACCGGGACAGCTTTCTTT,CASSATGTAFF
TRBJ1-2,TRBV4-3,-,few,TGCGCCAGCAGCCAAGCGACGGGGTCTAACTATGGCTACACCTTC,CASSQATGSNYGYTF
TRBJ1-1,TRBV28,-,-,TGTGCCAGCCCCCCCCCGGGCAGGGCGAACACTGAAGCTTTCTTT,CASPPPGRANTEAFF
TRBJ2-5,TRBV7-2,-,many,TGTGCCAGCAGCGTTGGCGGGACGGGGGAGACCCAGTACTTC,CASSVGGTGETQYF
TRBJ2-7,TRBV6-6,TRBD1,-,TGTGCCAGCAGTTTGATGGGACAGGGGGCGTCCGAGCAGTACTTC,CASSLMGQGASEQYF
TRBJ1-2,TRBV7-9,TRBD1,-,TGTGCCAGCAGCGGGACAGGGGTTGGCTACACCTTC,CASSGTGVGYTF
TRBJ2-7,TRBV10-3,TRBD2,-,TGTGCCATCAGTGGGGGTAGAGCGGGAACGGTGTACTTC,CAISGGRAGTVYF